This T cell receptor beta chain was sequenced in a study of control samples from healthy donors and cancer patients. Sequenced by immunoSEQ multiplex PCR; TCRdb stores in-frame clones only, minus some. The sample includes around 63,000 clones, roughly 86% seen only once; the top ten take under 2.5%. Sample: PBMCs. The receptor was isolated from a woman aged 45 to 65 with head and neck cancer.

The CDR3 protein is CASTQQGLNEKLFF. CDR3 in DNA: TGTGCCAGCACCCAACAGGGGCTTAATGAAAAACTGTTTTTT. V gene TRBV28 combines with J gene TRBJ1-4; TRBD1 matches at 7 bases. V dropped 7 bases and J dropped 4; count of bases not matched to a gene: 6. Germline V gene data show CDR1 as MDHEN and CDR2 as SYDVKM. The length of the CDR3 is 14 residues.